This TCR beta chain was recorded in a study of cytomegalovirus exposure and HLA in healthy donors. As to this clone: Its antigen is not known.

Study results and caveats: Reports indicated that the classifier achieved high specificity and sensitivity in diagnosing cytomegalovirus status. Presence/absence analyses took donor sequencing depth as roughly uniform. Earlier analysis looked at TCR beta V segments, and most were productive about 90% or about 30% of the time.

Germline V gene sequence: CDR1 GTSNPN, CDR2 SVGIG (reference sequence). CDR3 length: 16 amino acids. J gave up 3 bases and V 0 bases, and 7 bases lay outside the gene matches. PCR employed 60 Vbeta and 13 Jbeta primers. TCRdb's copy holds only in-frame clones and misses some; the assay was immunoSEQ multiplex PCR. The profile shows about 120,000 clones, around three quarters of them singletons. The genes are TRBV30 and TRBJ2-1, with 8 bases identical to TRBD2. Source material: PBMCs. This TCR came from a human donor in good health. The CDR3 protein is CAWSVPGLVLYNEQFF. In DNA, the CDR3 is TGTGCCTGGAGTGTACCGGGACTAGTTCTCTACAATGAGCAGTTCTTC.